This passage covers 12 T cell receptor beta chains from one sample sequenced in a study of blood T cell repertoires in COVID-19. Sequenced by immunoSEQ multiplex PCR; TCRdb stores in-frame clones only, minus some. The data show roughly 220,000 clones, 80% to 90% seen once. Source material: PBMCs or T cells enriched from blood (not recorded which). These receptor sequences come from a woman aged 18-29 years in a cohort exposed to, infected with or recovered from COVID-19 (not recorded which).

The chain carries TRBV27 and TRBJ1-1; D unclear. Germline CDR1 reads MNHEY; CDR2 reads SMNVEV (reference sequence). Trimming removed 3 bases from V and 8 bases from J, with 13 bases in between. The CDR3 loop spans 13 amino acids. CDR3 in amino acids: CASSFIYSEEAFF. The CDR3 coding sequence is TGTGCCAGCAGTTTTATATATTCCGAGGAAGCTTTCTTT.

The chain combines TRBV5-1 with TRBJ2-7, with 10 bases that match TRBD2. Germline V lookup: CDR1 SGHRS, CDR2 YFSETQ. There are 14 residues in the CDR3. With 3 bases clipped from V and 3 bases from J, the junction kept 3 bases outside the gene matches. The CDR3 region has the DNA TGCGCCAGCAGCTCGGGACTAGCGTACTACGAGCAGTACTTC. It yields the protein CASSSGLAYYEQYF.

Written as DNA, the CDR3 is TGTGCCAGCAGCCGCAACAAGCTACTAGCGGTGGAGACCGGGGAGCTGTTTTTT. This encodes CASSRNKLLAVETGELFF. The rearrangement links TRBV7-9 to TRBJ2-2, with 8 bases fitting TRBD2. The V segment lost 5 bases and the J segment 5 bases; nucleotides outside the gene matches: 16. In germline, CDR1 is SEHNR, CDR2 FQNEAQ (reference sequence). This CDR3 contains 18 residues.

The J gene is TRBJ2-1, the V gene TRBV5-1; 13 positions match TRBD2. This CDR3 contains 17 residues. Looked up from germline, CDR1 is SGHRS and CDR2 is YFSETQ. V trimming: 1 base; J trimming: 6 bases; junction bases outside the gene matches: 7. In nucleotides, the CDR3 is TGCGCCAGCAGCTTGATCGCCGGGACTAGCGGGATCAATGAGCAGTTCTTC. It yields the protein CASSLIAGTSGINEQFF. Full variable domain (rest looked up from reference TRBV5-1 and TRBJ2-1): KAGVTQTPRYLIKTRGQQVTLSCSPISGHRSVSWYQQTPGQGLQFLFEYFSETQRNKGNFPGRFSGRQFSNSRSEMNVSTLELGDSALYLCASSLIAGTSGINEQFFGPGTRLTVL.

As concerns this clone: The junction differs from germline at one of its ends, possibly a read error. The J gene is TRBJ2-1, the V gene TRBV10-3, with a tentative D call TRBD2 (5 bases). CDR3 length: 16 residues. CDR1 ENHRY and CDR2 SYGVKD come from the germline V gene. CDR3 region: CAIRDITGSDGSEQFF. The CDR3, as DNA: TGTGCCATCCGTGATATAACGGGGAGTGATGGTAGTGAGCAGTTCTTC.

CDR3 in DNA: TGCGCCAGCAGCTTGGACGGGACTAGCGGGATAGTAGTAGAGGAGCTGTTTTTT. Amino acid sequence: CASSLDGTSGIVVEELFF. The chain recombines TRBV5-1 with TRBJ2-2; 13 nucleotides agree with TRBD2. Germline CDR1 SGHRS, CDR2 YFSETQ. The CDR3 runs 18 residues. V was clipped by 0 bases and J by 10 bases; unmatched bases: 12.

The chain combines TRBV2 with TRBJ1-1; tentative D call: TRBD1 (5 bases). The CDR3 covers 11 residues. With 2 bases removed from V and 7 bases from J, the gap between germline ends came to 5 bases. In germline, CDR1 is SNHLY, CDR2 FYNNEI. The CDR3 protein is CASSEQGEAFF. The CDR3 nucleotides are TGTGCCAGCAGTGAACAGGGTGAAGCTTTCTTT.

The chain recombines TRBV24-1 with TRBJ1-2, with 7 nucleotides matching TRBD1. V lost 1 base, J lost 6 bases, and 7 bases stayed unmatched. The germline V gene has CDR1 KGHDR and CDR2 SFDVKD. The CDR3 consists of 15 residues. CDR3 loop: CATSDFPGGTDGYTF. CDR3 nucleotide sequence: TGTGCCACCAGTGATTTCCCGGGGGGGACAGATGGCTACACCTTC.

This chain uses TRBV7-3 with TRBJ1-4, with a weak D call TRBD1 (6 bases). Germline values: CDR1 SGHTA, CDR2 FQGTGA. CDR3 size: 13 residues. The germline V and J ends were trimmed by 5 bases and 7 bases, with 11 bases remaining between them. The CDR3 spells CASSPTGGEKLFF. CDR3 bases: TGTGCCAGCAGCCCGACAGGAGGTGAAAAACTGTTTTTT. Full variable domain (missing parts from reference TRBV7-3 and TRBJ1-4): GAGVSQTPSNKVTEKGKYVELRCDPISGHTALYWYRQSLGQGPEFLIYFQGTGAADDSGLPNDRFFAVRPEGSVSTLKIQRTERGDSAVYLCASSPTGGEKLFFGSGTQLSVL.

This clone turned up a few times. V usage is TRBV19 and J usage is TRBJ1-1, with D possibly being TRBD1 (6 bases). The V and J ends lost 7 bases and 4 bases respectively, with 16 bases between them. This CDR3 has 14 residues. Germline V gene sequence: CDR1 LNHDA, CDR2 SQIVND (reference sequence). The CDR3 loop is CASTAGGAGTEAFF. The CDR3 bases are TGTGCCAGTACCGCTGGGGGGGCAGGCACTGAAGCTTTCTTT. The full variable domain, its missing parts supplied by reference TRBV19 and TRBJ1-1, is DGGITQSPKYLFRKEGQNVTLSCEQNLNHDAMYWYRQDPGQGLRLIYYSQIVNDFQKGDIAEGYSVSREKKESFPLTVTSAQKNPTAFYLCASTAGGAGTEAFFGQGTRLTVV.

The chain is built from TRBV7-2 and TRBJ1-5, with 8 bases identical to TRBD1. Germline assignment: CDR1 SGHTA and CDR2 FQGNSA. The trim removed 5 bases at V and 2 bases at J, leaving 8 bases unmatched. The CDR3 extends over 16 amino acids. The CDR3 region has the DNA TGTGCCAGCAGCATTCGTCCGGACAGGGGCAATCAGCCCCAGCATTTT. Protein: CASSIRPDRGNQPQHF.

The rearrangement uses TRBV10-1 and TRBJ2-1; 13 bases align to TRBD2. Losses at the gene ends were 6 bases for V and 0 bases for J; bases not matched to a gene: 11. Germline V gives CDR1 WNHNN, CDR2 SYGVQD (reference sequence). The CDR3 loop spans 19 amino acids. CDR3 amino acids: CASSPGLAGVGGSYNEQFF. CDR3 bases: TGCGCCAGCAGCCCCGGACTAGCGGGAGTAGGTGGCTCCTACAATGAGCAGTTCTTC.